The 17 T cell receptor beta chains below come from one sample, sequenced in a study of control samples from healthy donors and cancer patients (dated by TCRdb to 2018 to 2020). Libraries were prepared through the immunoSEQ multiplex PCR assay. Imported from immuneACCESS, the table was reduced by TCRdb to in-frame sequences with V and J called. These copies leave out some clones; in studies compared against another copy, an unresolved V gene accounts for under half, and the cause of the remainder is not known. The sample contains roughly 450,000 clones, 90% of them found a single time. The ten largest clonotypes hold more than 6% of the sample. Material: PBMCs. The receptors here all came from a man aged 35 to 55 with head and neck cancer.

CDR3 coding DNA: TGTGCCAGCAGCGTAGAAGGGAACTCCTACAATGAGCAGTTCTTC. Its protein product is CASSVEGNSYNEQFF. V and J are TRBV9 and TRBJ2-1; no definite D call. Germline values: CDR1 SGDLS, CDR2 YYNGEE. This CDR3 has 15 residues. V shed 0 bases and J shed 0 bases, with 7 bases lying between them.

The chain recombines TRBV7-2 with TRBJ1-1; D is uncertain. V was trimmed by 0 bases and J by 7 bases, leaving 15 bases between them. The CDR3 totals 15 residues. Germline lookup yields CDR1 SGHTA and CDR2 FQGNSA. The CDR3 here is CASSLAQFGGVEAFF. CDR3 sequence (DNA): TGTGCCAGCAGCTTAGCTCAATTTGGCGGGGTTGAAGCTTTCTTT. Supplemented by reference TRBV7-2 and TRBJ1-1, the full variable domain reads GAGVSQSPSNKVTEKGKDVELRCDPISGHTALYWYRQSLGQGLEFLIYFQGNSAPDKSGLPSDRFSAERTGGSVSTLTIQRTQQEDSAVYLCASSLAQFGGVEAFFGQGTRLTVV.

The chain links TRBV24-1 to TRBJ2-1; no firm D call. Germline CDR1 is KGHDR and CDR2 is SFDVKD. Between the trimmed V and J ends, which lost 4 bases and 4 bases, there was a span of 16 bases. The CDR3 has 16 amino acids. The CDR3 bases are TGTGCCACCAGTGACGTTCCGACTGCCGGTTACAATGAGCAGTTCTTC. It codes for CATSDVPTAGYNEQFF.

CDR3 in amino acids: CASSLLLGGVIYGYTF. CDR3 DNA sequence: TGTGCCAGCAGTTTACTCCTCGGGGGGGTTATCTATGGCTACACCTTC. The genes are TRBV27 and TRBJ1-2; tentative D call: TRBD1 (5 bases). This CDR3 has 16 amino acids. CDR1 MNHEY and CDR2 SMNVEV come from the germline V gene (reference sequence). Deletions cut 2 bases from V and 4 bases from J, with 17 bases between.

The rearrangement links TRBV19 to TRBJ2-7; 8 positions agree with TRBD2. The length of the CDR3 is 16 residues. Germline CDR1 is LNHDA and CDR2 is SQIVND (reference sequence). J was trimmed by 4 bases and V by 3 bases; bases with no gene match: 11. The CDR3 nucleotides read TGTGCCAGTAGTATCGGAGGGACTGGCGGGGGGTACGAGCAGTACTTC. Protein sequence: CASSIGGTGGGYEQYF.

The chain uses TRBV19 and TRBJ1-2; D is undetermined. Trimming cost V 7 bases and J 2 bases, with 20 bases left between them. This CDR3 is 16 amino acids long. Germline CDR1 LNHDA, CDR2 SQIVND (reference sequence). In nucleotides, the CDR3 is TGTGCCAGTATTGTCCAGGCTAGTCCGGGGAACTATGGCTACACCTTC. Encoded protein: CASIVQASPGNYGYTF. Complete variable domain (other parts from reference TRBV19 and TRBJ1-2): DGGITQSPKYLFRKEGQNVTLSCEQNLNHDAMYWYRQDPGQGLRLIYYSQIVNDFQKGDIAEGYSVSREKKESFPLTVTSAQKNPTAFYLCASIVQASPGNYGYTFGSGTRLTVV.

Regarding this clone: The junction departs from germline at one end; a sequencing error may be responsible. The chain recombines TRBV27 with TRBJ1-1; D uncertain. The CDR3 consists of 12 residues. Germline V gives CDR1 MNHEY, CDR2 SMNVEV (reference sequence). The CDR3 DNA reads TGTGCCAGCAGTCGGACGGAAGGCAACTTAAAGTTT. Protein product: CASSRTEGNLKF.

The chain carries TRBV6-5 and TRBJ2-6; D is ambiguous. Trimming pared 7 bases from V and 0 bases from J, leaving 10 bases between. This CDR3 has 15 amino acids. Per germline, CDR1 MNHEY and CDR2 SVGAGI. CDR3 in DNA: TGTGCCAGCACCAGGCAACTCTCTGGGGCCAACGTCCTGACTTTC. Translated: CASTRQLSGANVLTF.

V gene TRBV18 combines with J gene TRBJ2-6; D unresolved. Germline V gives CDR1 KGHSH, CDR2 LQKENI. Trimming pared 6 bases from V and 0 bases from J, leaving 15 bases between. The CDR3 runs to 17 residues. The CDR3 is CASSWAGPSSGANVLTF. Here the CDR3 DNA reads TGTGCCAGCTCTTGGGCAGGACCGAGCTCTGGGGCCAACGTCCTGACTTTC.

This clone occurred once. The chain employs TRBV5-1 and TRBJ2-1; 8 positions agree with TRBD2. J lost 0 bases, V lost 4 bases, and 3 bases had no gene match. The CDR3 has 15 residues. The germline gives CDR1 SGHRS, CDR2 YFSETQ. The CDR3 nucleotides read TGCGCCAGCAGCGAGGGACTAGTCTCCTACAATGAGCAGTTCTTC. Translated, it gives CASSEGLVSYNEQFF.

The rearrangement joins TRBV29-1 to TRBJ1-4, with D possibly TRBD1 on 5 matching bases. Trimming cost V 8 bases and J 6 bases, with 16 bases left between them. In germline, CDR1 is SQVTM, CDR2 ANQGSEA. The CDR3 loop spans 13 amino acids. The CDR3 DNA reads TGCAGCCTCTATTACTCGGGGGATGAAAAACTGTTTTTT. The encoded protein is CSLYYSGDEKLFF.

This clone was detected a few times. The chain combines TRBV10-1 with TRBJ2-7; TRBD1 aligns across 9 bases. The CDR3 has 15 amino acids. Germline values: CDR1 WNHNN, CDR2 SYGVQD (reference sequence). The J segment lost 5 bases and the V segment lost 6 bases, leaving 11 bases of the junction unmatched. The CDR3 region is CASSPRTGGRNEQYF. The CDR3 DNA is TGCGCCAGCAGCCCCCGAACAGGGGGCAGAAACGAGCAGTACTTC.

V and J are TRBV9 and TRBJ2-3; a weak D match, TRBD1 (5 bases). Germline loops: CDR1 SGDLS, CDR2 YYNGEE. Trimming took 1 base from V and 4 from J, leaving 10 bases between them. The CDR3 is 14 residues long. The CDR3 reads CASSVLGDPDTQYF. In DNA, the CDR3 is TGTGCCAGCAGCGTATTAGGGGATCCAGATACGCAGTATTTT.

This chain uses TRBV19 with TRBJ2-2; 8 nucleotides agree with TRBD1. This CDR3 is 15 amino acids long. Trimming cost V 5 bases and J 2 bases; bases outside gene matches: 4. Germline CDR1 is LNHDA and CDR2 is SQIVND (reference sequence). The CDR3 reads CASSPGQGNTGELFF. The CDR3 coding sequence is TGTGCCAGTAGTCCAGGACAGGGCAACACCGGGGAGCTGTTTTTT.

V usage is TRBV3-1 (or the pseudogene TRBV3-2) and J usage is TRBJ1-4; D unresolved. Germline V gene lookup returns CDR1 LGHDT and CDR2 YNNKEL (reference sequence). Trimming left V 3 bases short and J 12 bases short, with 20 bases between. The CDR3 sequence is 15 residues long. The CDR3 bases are TGTGCCAGCAGCCACTCCGACGAGGTTGGCTGGGAACTGTTTTTT. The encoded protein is CASSHSDEVGWELFF.

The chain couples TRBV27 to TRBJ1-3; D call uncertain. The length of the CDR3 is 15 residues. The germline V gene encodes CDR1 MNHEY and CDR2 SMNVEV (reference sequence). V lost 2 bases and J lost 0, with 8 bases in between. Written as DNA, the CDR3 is TGTGCCAGCAGTTTAAGGGAGGTCTCTGGAAACACCATATATTTT. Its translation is CASSLREVSGNTIYF.

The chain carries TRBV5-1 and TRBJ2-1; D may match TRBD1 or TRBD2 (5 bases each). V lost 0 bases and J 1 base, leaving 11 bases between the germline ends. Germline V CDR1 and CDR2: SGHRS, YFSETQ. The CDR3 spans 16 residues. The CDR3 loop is CASSLEGTSSYNEQFF. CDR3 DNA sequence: TGCGCCAGCAGCTTGGAAGGGACGAGTTCCTACAATGAGCAGTTCTTC.